This T cell receptor (beta chain) was found in a study of OX40 agonist ivuxolimab in advanced cancers. Broadly, across the study: Ivuxolimab, which targeted the costimulatory receptor OX40 (CD134), was an agonistic, fully human IgG2 monoclonal antibody. The purpose of peripheral TCRbeta sequencing was to test whether ivuxolimab changed TCR sequence diversity and led to clonal T-cell expansion. The paper describes the monotherapy dose-escalation part (N ≈ 51 patients) of the phase I trial of ivuxolimab. Intravenous ivuxolimab was administered to patients every 2 weeks at six dose levels: 0.01, 0.1, 0.3, 1.5, 3 and 10 mg/kg. In the dose-escalation cohort, approximately 82% of patients were male, and the mean age was approximately 55 years, with a range of 23 to 79. Among the approximately 50 dose-escalation patients, approximately 20 had hepatocellular carcinoma, approximately 15 melanoma, 9 renal cell carcinoma and 9 head and neck cancer. Prior anti-PD-1, anti-PD-L1 or anti-CTLA-4 therapy was permitted, and checkpoint inhibitors had been received by approximately 39% of dose-escalation patients. Partial responses were achieved by three dose-escalation patients, of whom one had hepatocellular carcinoma and two had cutaneous melanoma. General conclusions and limits of the study: Which antigens the clonally expanded peripheral T cells were specific for was not determined. After ivuxolimab, more expanded clones were found on average in CD8+ T cells than in CD4+ T cells. Low levels of normalized T-cell clonal expansion were also seen in some patients who did not respond. At doses from 0.1 to 3.0 mg/kg, clonal expansion was seen in both CD4+ and CD8+ blood T cells between baseline and week 6. In partial responders in the 0.1-3.0 mg/kg groups, normalized peripheral clonal expansion was found to be among the lowest, especially among CD8+ T cells.

Genomic DNA was isolated from the sorted cells so that the TCRbeta CDR3 region could be sequenced. The immunoSEQ Assay was used to sequence the TCRbeta CDR3 regions. Drawn from immuneACCESS, this table holds only the in-frame rearrangements with V and J called that TCRdb kept. Clones are partly lost; checked studies trace under half to an unresolved V gene and leave the rest unexplained. Recorded for this sample are 60,000 to 65,000 clones; roughly 81% of them occurred a single time. 7.5% to 10% of the sample comes from the top ten. The trial excluded patients who had a history of autoimmune disease or who were on systemic immunosuppression. In every dose cohort, peripheral blood was drawn for TCR sequencing at baseline, cycle 4 day 1, and cycle 7 day 1. Samples came from an open-label, multicenter, first-in-human phase I dose-escalation trial of ivuxolimab. The trial enrolled adults with locally advanced or metastatic head and neck squamous cell, hepatocellular, melanoma or renal cell carcinoma. CD4+ and CD8+ T cells were sorted separately from peripheral blood before TCR sequencing.

CDR1 and CDR2 are drawn from the germline V gene (reference sequence): SEHNR, FQNEAQ. From V the trimming removes 2 bases and from J it removes 3 bases, while the gene matches leave 4 bases of the junction unaccounted for. From the cysteine through the phenylalanine, the CDR3 covers 15 amino acids. Solely the CDR3 DNA is kept, with 45 bases framed from the first base. Details on this clone: The target of this receptor is not known. Within one base of it there is no much larger clone, and no base qualities were kept.

The sequencing here drew on CD4+ or CD8+ T cells sorted from blood, taken in a trial of the OX40 agonist ivuxolimab. The rearrangement combines TRBV7-9 with TRBJ1-1; TRBD1 matches 9 bases in the middle. The receptor was derived from an adult with an advanced solid tumor such as melanoma, head and neck, liver or kidney cancer. In nucleotides, the sequence is TGTGCCAGCAGCTTACCTAGGACAGGGGACACTGAAGCTTTCTTT. It is translated as CASSLPRTGDTEAFF. Here the CDR3 is joined to the reference TRBV7-9 and TRBJ1-1 genes, and the full variable domain is: DTGVSQNPRHKITKRGQNVTFRCDPISEHNRLYWYRQTLGQGPEFLTYFQNEAQLEKSRLLSDRFSAERPKGSFSTLEIQRTEQGDSAMYLCASSLPRTGDTEAFFGQGTRLTVV.